This TCR beta chain was recovered during a study of cytomegalovirus exposure and HLA in healthy donors. This CDR3 contains 14 residues. Trimming cost V 1 base and J 1 base, with 8 bases left between them. From germline, CDR1 is SGHNT and CDR2 YYREEE (reference sequence). Study-level findings and limits: Later on, a genetic analysis was performed. It linked a missense variant in DCLRE1C with V- and J-gene trimming of TCR beta. Both high specificity and high sensitivity reportedly marked the classifier's diagnosis of cytomegalovirus status. Under in vitro conditions, a few CMV-associated chains were confirmed as specific for CMV antigens. In a later analysis, across HLA loci, associated TCR counts were highest for DRB1, lowest for HLA-C.

About this clone: Its specificity is unknown.

PCR used 60 Vbeta primers and 13 Jbeta primers. Sequencing used immunoSEQ multiplex PCR; TCRdb keeps in-frame clones, though not all of them. The sample shows nearly 110,000 clones, just over 70% of them seen only once. This receptor was taken from a boy aged 10-17 years in good health and CMV-seronegative. The rearrangement joins TRBV5-4 to TRBJ1-1; D remains ambiguous. The sample consisted of PBMCs. CDR3 nucleotide sequence: TGTGCCAGCAGCTTGATTGCAGGGAACACTGAAGCTTTCTTT. It yields the protein CASSLIAGNTEAFF.